This is a list of T cell receptor beta chains from one sample in a study of blood T cell repertoires in COVID-19. The data were produced by immunoSEQ multiplex PCR, yet TCRdb's version contains in-frame clones alone and is incomplete. Of 200,000 or so clones listed, 70% to 85% are singletons. The sequenced sample consisted of PBMCs or T cells enriched from blood (not recorded which). The receptors derive from a man aged 60 to 75 who had recovered from COVID-19. The CDR3 runs from the conserved cysteine through the conserved F or W. A D gene is named only where the DNA matches it firmly. The size entry is marked missing in some rows and otherwise reads once, few, many or a size class.

>TRBV11-3|TRBJ2-3|NA|NA|16
CASSLAIGVRADTQYF
TGTGCCAGCAGCTTAGCAATAGGGGTCCGCGCAGATACGCAGTATTTT
>TRBV19|TRBJ1-1|TRBD1|NA|14
CASSNPGGETEAFF
TGTGCCAGTAGTAATCCAGGGGGCGAGACTGAAGCTTTCTTT
>TRBV4-3|TRBJ2-5|TRBD2|NA|16
CASSQGGLAGRETQYF
TGCGCCAGCAGCCAAGGGGGACTAGCGGGGCGAGAGACCCAGTACTTC
>TRBV7-8|TRBJ1-5|NA|NA|17
CASSQEGRQGGRQPQHF
TGTGCCAGCAGCCAAGAGGGGCGTCAGGGAGGTCGTCAGCCCCAGCATTTT
>TRBV5-1|TRBJ2-1|TRBD2|NA|18
CASSLEVSSGGLIDEQFF
TGCGCCAGCAGCTTGGAGGTTTCTAGCGGGGGGCTAATCGATGAGCAGTTCTTC
>TRBV29-1|TRBJ2-1|TRBD1|NA|15
CSVEDLSGGYNEQFF
TGCAGCGTTGAAGATCTGTCAGGGGGTTACAATGAGCAGTTCTTC
>TRBV18|TRBJ2-5|NA|once|16
CASSPQVDWEAETQYF
TGTGCCAGCTCACCTCAAGTCGACTGGGAGGCGGAGACCCAGTACTTC
>TRBV25-1|TRBJ1-6|TRBD1|few|16
CASSALMTGDNSPLHF
TGTGCCAGCAGTGCCCTGATGACAGGGGATAATTCACCCCTCCACTTT
>TRBV14|TRBJ2-2|NA|NA|16
CASSQDRGGGRGELFF
TGTGCCAGCAGCCAAGATCGTGGCGGGGGCCGGGGGGAGCTGTTTTTT
>TRBV7-9|TRBJ1-2|TRBD1|NA|15
CASSPWTGGNYGYTF
TGTGCCAGCAGCCCCTGGACAGGGGGAAACTATGGCTACACCTTC
>TRBV7-2|TRBJ2-1|NA|NA|15
CASSLGGTSYNEQFF
TGTGCCAGCAGCCTTGGGGGCACCTCCTACAATGAGCAGTTCTTC
>TRBV3-1/TRBV3-2|TRBJ2-1|NA|few|14
CASSPLLNTDEQFF
TGTGCCAGCAGCCCTTTGCTAAATACGGATGAGCAGTTCTTC
>TRBV9|TRBJ1-2|NA|once|12
CASSAGQYGYTF
TGTGCCAGCAGCGCTGGACAGTATGGCTACACCTTC
>TRBV29-1|TRBJ1-1|NA|NA|13
CSAHLAGDTEAFF
TGCAGCGCCCACCTGGCTGGAGACACTGAAGCTTTCTTT
>TRBV6-6|TRBJ1-5|TRBD1|NA|17
CASSHPGQEYSNQPQHF
TGTGCCAGCAGTCACCCCGGACAGGAATATAGCAATCAGCCCCAGCATTTT
>TRBV3-1/TRBV3-2|TRBJ1-1|NA|NA|15
CASSQEGVDYTEAFF
TGTGCCAGCAGCCAAGAAGGGGTCGACTACACTGAAGCTTTCTTT
>TRBV9|TRBJ2-1|TRBD2|NA|15
CASSLSGGARNEQFF
TGTGCCAGCAGTCTCAGCGGGGGGGCCCGCAATGAGCAGTTCTTC
>TRBV19|TRBJ1-2|NA|NA|14
CASSIDRGVYGYTF
TGTGCCAGTAGTATCGACCGGGGAGTTTATGGCTACACCTTC
>TRBV6-5|TRBJ1-2|NA|NA|14
CASGLRGEAVGYTF
TGTGCCAGCGGCCTCAGGGGCGAGGCGGTAGGCTACACCTTC
>TRBV4-3|TRBJ1-1|NA|NA|14
CASSHQGLDTEAFF
TGCGCCAGCAGCCATCAGGGGTTAGACACTGAAGCTTTCTTT
>TRBV11-2|TRBJ1-2|NA|NA|13
CASSLVSGYGYTF
TGTGCCAGCAGCTTAGTGTCCGGGTATGGCTACACCTTC
>TRBV2|TRBJ1-1|NA|NA|14
CASSTRQSYTEAFF
TGTGCCAGCAGTACCCGACAGTCCTACACTGAAGCTTTCTTT
>TRBV29-1|TRBJ2-1|NA|NA|13
CSVARDTYNEQFF
TGCAGCGTTGCGCGAGACACTTACAATGAGCAGTTCTTC
>TRBV4-3|TRBJ1-4|TRBD1|NA|15
CASSQDGQGSEKLFF
TGCGCCAGCAGCCAAGATGGACAGGGGAGTGAAAAACTGTTTTTT
>TRBV7-2|TRBJ1-2|NA|NA|13
CASSSQRGDGYTF
TGTGCCAGCAGCTCCCAACGGGGAGACGGCTACACCTTC
>TRBV19|TRBJ1-2|NA|NA|14
CASSIGWTGEGYTF
TGTGCCAGTAGTATAGGTTGGACCGGGGAGGGCTACACCTTC
>TRBV6-1|TRBJ1-2|TRBD1|NA|17
CASSETAGGFLGYGYTF
TGTGCCAGCAGTGAAACGGCAGGGGGGTTTCTGGGCTATGGCTACACCTTC
>TRBV9|TRBJ2-7|TRBD1|few|15
CASSVGTGVSYEQYF
TGTGCCAGCAGCGTTGGGACAGGGGTCTCCTACGAGCAGTACTTC
>TRBV4-2|TRBJ2-5|TRBD2|once|15
CASSQVGGYQETQYF
TGTGCCAGCAGCCAAGTGGGGGGGTACCAAGAGACCCAGTACTTC
>TRBV18|TRBJ1-2|TRBD1|NA|13
CASSPGQTEGYTF
TGTGCCAGCTCACCGGGACAGACGGAGGGCTACACCTTC
>TRBV6-2/TRBV6-3|TRBJ1-2|TRBD1|NA|15
CASSYERTGNYGYTF
TGTGCCAGCAGTTACGAAAGGACAGGGAACTATGGCTACACCTTC
>TRBV6-5|TRBJ2-7|TRBD2|NA|15
CASSQTSGGTYEQYF
TGTGCCAGCAGTCAAACTAGCGGGGGTACCTACGAGCAGTACTTC
>TRBV2|TRBJ1-5|NA|NA|11
CASSEASAQHF
TGTGCCAGCAGTGAAGCGTCGGCCCAGCATTTT
>TRBV27|TRBJ2-1|NA|NA|16
CASSLRVTRGYNEQFF
TGTGCCAGCAGTTTAAGGGTGACAAGGGGCTACAATGAGCAGTTCTTC
>TRBV5-1|TRBJ1-5|NA|NA|16
CASSLVPEYSNQPQHF
TGCGCCAGCAGCTTGGTACCCGAGTATAGCAATCAGCCCCAGCATTTT
>TRBV24-1|TRBJ2-1|NA|once|12
CATSEPDTEQFF
TGTGCCACCAGTGAACCTGACACTGAGCAGTTCTTC
>TRBV18|TRBJ1-4|TRBD1|NA|16
CASSITSGTANEKLFF
TGTGCCAGCTCTATCACATCCGGGACAGCCAATGAAAAACTGTTTTTT
>TRBV19|TRBJ1-6|NA|few|15
CASSTAAANNSPLHF
TGTGCCAGTAGTACGGCGGCGGCGAATAATTCACCCCTCCACTTT
>TRBV2|TRBJ2-5|NA|NA|12
CASYRRGETQYF
TGTGCCAGCTACCGCCGGGGGGAGACCCAGTACTTC
>TRBV7-2|TRBJ1-2|NA|NA|13
CASSLAGSGGYTF
TGTGCCAGCAGCTTAGCGGGTTCGGGAGGCTACACCTTC